This T cell receptor (beta chain) was obtained from a study of monozygotic twins with inflammatory bowel disease. Starting material for each TCR library was about 3,300 ng of total RNA. Each of TCRalpha and TCRbeta cDNA went through two nested PCRs, lasting 16 and 9 cycles. TCRdb re-called the 5' RACE reads; one entry per CDR3 protein, DNA not given. The sample data list 210,000 or so distinct CDR3 sequences. This CDR3 comprises 14 residues. Germline assignment: CDR1 MDHEN and CDR2 SYDVKM. Study-wide findings and caveats: There was no way to distinguish the different T cell subtypes.

Note on this clonotype: Antigen: not known.

The sequenced sample consisted of blood. The rearrangement uses TRBV28 and TRBJ1-1; as DNA is missing, the TRBD1 call by TCRdb cannot be tested. The source of this sequence is a human donor with ulcerative colitis or Crohn's disease, or a healthy co-twin of an affected twin (not recorded which). CDR3: CASRPDRANTEAFF.